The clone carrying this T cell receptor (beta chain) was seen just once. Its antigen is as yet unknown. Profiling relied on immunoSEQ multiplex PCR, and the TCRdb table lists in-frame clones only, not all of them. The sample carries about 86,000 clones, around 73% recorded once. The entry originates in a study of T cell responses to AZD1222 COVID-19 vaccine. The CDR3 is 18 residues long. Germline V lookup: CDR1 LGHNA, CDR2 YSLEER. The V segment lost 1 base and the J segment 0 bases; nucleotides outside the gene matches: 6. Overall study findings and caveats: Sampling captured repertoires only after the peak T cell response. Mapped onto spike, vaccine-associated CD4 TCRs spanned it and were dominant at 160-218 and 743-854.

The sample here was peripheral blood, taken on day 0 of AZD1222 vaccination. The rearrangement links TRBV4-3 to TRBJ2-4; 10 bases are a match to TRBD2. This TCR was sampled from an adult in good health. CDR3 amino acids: CASSQGLAGEVAKNIQYF. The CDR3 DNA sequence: TGCGCCAGCAGCCAAGGCCTAGCGGGAGAGGTAGCCAAAAACATTCAGTACTTC.